A selection of T cell receptor beta chains follows, all from one sample in a study of T cells in localized non-small cell lung cancer. Here immunoSEQ multiplex PCR was the method, and the copy in TCRdb shows in-frame clones only, minus some. The table shows 75,000 to 80,000 clones, with more than 70% occurring only once. The input for sequencing was peripheral blood, taken before any cancer treatment. The source of these receptors is a female donor of 60 years or more with stage I lung adenocarcinoma. The CDR3 runs from the conserved cysteine through the conserved F or W. D genes are given only for firm matches. A row's size may be missing; if present it is once, few, many or a size class.

abundance: -
j_gene: TRBJ2-5
v_gene: TRBV7-8
d_gene: TRBD2
CDR3nt: TGTGCCAGCAGCCCGCGACGGGCGGGAGGAGAGACCCAGTACTTC
CDR3aa: CASSPRRAGGETQYF

abundance: many
j_gene: TRBJ1-1
v_gene: TRBV5-4
d_gene: TRBD1
CDR3nt: TGTGCCAGCAGGCTTGGTGGACAGGGGACTGAAGCTTTCTTT
CDR3aa: CASRLGGQGTEAFF

abundance: -
j_gene: TRBJ1-2
v_gene: TRBV30
d_gene: TRBD1
CDR3nt: TGTGCCATGACAGGGAGGGGCTACACCTTC
CDR3aa: CAMTGRGYTF

abundance: -
j_gene: TRBJ2-3
v_gene: TRBV2
d_gene: -
CDR3nt: TGTGCCAGCAGTGAAGAGGCGCGGCCCCCGGATACGCAGTATTTT
CDR3aa: CASSEEARPPDTQYF

abundance: once
j_gene: TRBJ1-2
v_gene: TRBV7-2
d_gene: -
CDR3nt: TGTGCCAGCAGCTTACAGTCTGGGACCACAGTGGACTATGGCTACACCTTC
CDR3aa: CASSLQSGTTVDYGYTF

abundance: -
j_gene: TRBJ1-1
v_gene: TRBV28
d_gene: -
CDR3nt: TGTGCCAGCAGTCTACCGGAGGACACTGAAGCTTTCTTT
CDR3aa: CASSLPEDTEAFF

abundance: -
j_gene: TRBJ1-4
v_gene: TRBV6-5
d_gene: TRBD1
CDR3nt: TGTGCCAGCACCTTGGGACAGGGGGGCGGAAAACTGTTTTTT
CDR3aa: CASTLGQGGGKLFF

abundance: -
j_gene: TRBJ2-5
v_gene: TRBV6-6
d_gene: TRBD1
CDR3nt: TGTGCCAGCAGTTACTCCAAGGACAGGGGGCTACAGACCCAGTACTTC
CDR3aa: CASSYSKDRGLQTQYF

abundance: -
j_gene: TRBJ2-7
v_gene: TRBV2
d_gene: -
CDR3nt: TGTGCCAGCACCCGACAGGTTGCCTACGAGCAGTACTTC
CDR3aa: CASTRQVAYEQYF

abundance: -
j_gene: TRBJ1-1
v_gene: TRBV6-1
d_gene: -
CDR3nt: TGTGCCAGCAGTGAAGGAAACCCTAACCTAATTCCGGCTTTCTTT
CDR3aa: CASSEGNPNLIPAFF

abundance: -
j_gene: TRBJ2-5
v_gene: TRBV5-6
d_gene: TRBD1
CDR3nt: TGTGCCAGCAGCTCACCCGGGGCAGGGGGCTTGGAGACCCAGTACTTC
CDR3aa: CASSSPGAGGLETQYF

abundance: -
j_gene: TRBJ2-1
v_gene: TRBV7-6
d_gene: -
CDR3nt: TGTGCCAGCAGCTTAGGGTCTGGGACCTACTCCTACAATGAGCAGTTCTTC
CDR3aa: CASSLGSGTYSYNEQFF

abundance: -
j_gene: TRBJ2-1
v_gene: TRBV27
d_gene: -
CDR3nt: TGTGCCAGCAGTTTGGGAGTATACAATGAGCAGTTCTTC
CDR3aa: CASSLGVYNEQFF

abundance: -
j_gene: TRBJ2-7
v_gene: TRBV11-2
d_gene: -
CDR3nt: TGTGCCAGCAGCTTATGGACCAGGGGGGTTAGCTACGAGCAGTACTTC
CDR3aa: CASSLWTRGVSYEQYF

abundance: few
j_gene: TRBJ2-1
v_gene: TRBV29-1
d_gene: TRBD2
CDR3nt: TGCAGCGTTCGAGCGGGACGGTTCAATGAGCAGTTCTTC
CDR3aa: CSVRAGRFNEQFF

abundance: few
j_gene: TRBJ2-3
v_gene: TRBV6-1
d_gene: -
CDR3nt: TGTGCCAGCATGAGGAGGGGGCCGAGCACAGATACGCAGTATTTT
CDR3aa: CASMRRGPSTDTQYF